The sample holds a few counts of the clone carrying this TCR beta chain. The target antigen is unknown. TCRdb's table, derived via immunoSEQ multiplex PCR, lists solely in-frame clones and lacks some. The sample includes about 70,000 clones, 60% to 80% of them seen just once. Germline-derived CDR1 and CDR2 are MDHEN and SYDVKM. Trimming pared 4 bases from V and 7 bases from J, leaving 13 bases between. CDR3 length equals 13 residues. The data were taken from a study of OX40 agonist ivuxolimab in advanced cancers. Turning to the study itself: An agonistic anti-OX40 (CD134) antibody, ivuxolimab, was used to treat the patients. There were three patients with partial responses, one having hepatocellular carcinoma and two cutaneous melanoma. Findings of the study overall: In the expanded peripheral T cells, antigen specificity was never determined. Among the lowest peripheral clonal expansion occurred in 0.1-3.0 mg/kg partial responders.

The receptor comes from an adult with an advanced solid tumor such as melanoma, head and neck, liver or kidney cancer. Sequenced material: CD4+ or CD8+ T cells sorted from blood, taken in a trial of the OX40 agonist ivuxolimab. This chain joins TRBV28 and TRBJ1-2; a weak D match, TRBD1 (6 bases). This chain's CDR3 is CASSYTGYSGYTF. The CDR3 DNA reads TGTGCCAGCAGTTATACAGGGTATTCTGGCTACACCTTC.